This T cell receptor (beta chain) is drawn from a study of response to subunit inactivated influenza vaccine. Findings and limits, study-wide: It was suggested by the authors that few new T cells are recruited by each seasonal influenza vaccination.

TCRdb independently ran MiXCR on the RT-PCR reads; one entry per CDR3 protein. The data hold 500,000 to 600,000 distinct CDR3 sequences, with 10% to 15% observed a single time. The V gene's germline CDR1 is KGHDR and CDR2 SFDVKD. The CDR3 sequence is 11 residues long. The V end lost 4 bases, the J end lost 11 bases, and 7 bases lay between the germline ends. This clonotype was counted between two and nine times. What it binds is not known. The source is a man in his fifties who received an inactivated influenza vaccine. The source was PBMCs from blood, collected 40 to 50 days after vaccination. J is TRBJ2-2 and V is TRBV24-1, with D possibly matching TRBD1 (6 bases). This CDR3 reads CATSEGTELFF. The CDR3 bases are TGTGCCACCAGTGAGGGGACAGAGCTGTTTTTT.